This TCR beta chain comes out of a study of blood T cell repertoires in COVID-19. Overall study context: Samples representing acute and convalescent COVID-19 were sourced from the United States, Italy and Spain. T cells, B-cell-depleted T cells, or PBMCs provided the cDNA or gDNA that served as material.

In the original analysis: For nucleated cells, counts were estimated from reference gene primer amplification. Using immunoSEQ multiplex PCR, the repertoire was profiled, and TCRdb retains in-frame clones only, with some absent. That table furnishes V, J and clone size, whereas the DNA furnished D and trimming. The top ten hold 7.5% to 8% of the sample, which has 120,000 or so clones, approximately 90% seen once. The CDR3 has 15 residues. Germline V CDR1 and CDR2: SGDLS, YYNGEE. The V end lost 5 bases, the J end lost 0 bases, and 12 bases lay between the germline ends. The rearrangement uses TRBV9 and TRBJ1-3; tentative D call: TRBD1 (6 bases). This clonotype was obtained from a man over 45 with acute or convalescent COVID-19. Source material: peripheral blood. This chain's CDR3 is CASSDRSDSGNTIYF. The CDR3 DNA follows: TGTGCCAGCAGTGACAGGTCGGACTCTGGAAACACCATATATTTT.